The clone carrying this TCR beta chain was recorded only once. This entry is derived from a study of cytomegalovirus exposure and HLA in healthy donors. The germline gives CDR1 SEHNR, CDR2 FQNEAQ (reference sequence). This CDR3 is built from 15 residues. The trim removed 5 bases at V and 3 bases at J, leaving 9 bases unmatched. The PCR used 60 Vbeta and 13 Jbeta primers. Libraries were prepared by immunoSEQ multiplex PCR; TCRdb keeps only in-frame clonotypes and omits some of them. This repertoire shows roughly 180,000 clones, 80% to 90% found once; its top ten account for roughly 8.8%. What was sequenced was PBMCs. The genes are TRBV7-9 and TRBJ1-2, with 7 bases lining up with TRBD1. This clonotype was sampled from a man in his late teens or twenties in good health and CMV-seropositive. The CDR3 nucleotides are TGTGCCAGCAGCGAAACCGGGACAGCCTACTATGGCTACACCTTC. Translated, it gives CASSETGTAYYGYTF.